Reported below is one TCR beta chain. The sample belongs to a study of CD8+ T cells in alopecia areata. Sequencing used cDNA as its template, made by extracting RNA and reverse transcribing it. Generated by immunoSEQ multiplex PCR, the TCRdb table keeps only in-frame clones and is missing some. The sample lists 70,000 or so clones, 50% to 75% seen once, with approximately 15% in the top ten. The V end lost 8 bases, the J end lost 4 bases, and 17 bases lay between the germline ends. The CDR3 loop spans 14 amino acids. CDR1 MNHNY and CDR2 SVGAGI come from the germline V gene (reference sequence). The TCR comes from a human donor with alopecia areata. The sequencing used CD8+ T cells sorted from blood, collected at week 0. The chain is built from TRBV6-6 and TRBJ2-5; D perhaps matches TRBD2 (7 bases). CDR3 loop: CASYRGGDRETQYF. The CDR3 nucleotides read TGTGCCAGCTATCGAGGGGGGGATCGAGAGACCCAGTACTTC.